The following is a TCR beta chain sequence with its context. Assay used: immunoSEQ multiplex PCR; TCRdb lists only in-frame clones, some missing. This table holds tens of thousands of clones, 88% found once. These data come from a study of blood T cell repertoires in COVID-19. CDR1 and CDR2 from the germline V gene are MNHEY and SMNVEV (reference sequence). The junction had 8 bases not matched to a gene; V was cut back by 8 bases and J by 7 bases. The CDR3 is made up of 14 amino acids. The chain joins TRBV27 to TRBJ1-6; 7 bases map to TRBD1. The receptor was isolated from a human donor in a cohort sampled during active COVID-19. The sequencing sample was made of peripheral blood. CDR3 DNA: TGTGCCAGCCGAGGGGGCCTGATGAATTCACCCCTCCACTTT. Amino acids: CASRGGLMNSPLHF.